Sequencing of this T cell receptor (beta chain) was carried out in a study of blood T cell repertoires in COVID-19 (TCRdb year 2020). About the study as a whole: The collaborator samples originated in the United States, Italy and Spain and spanned the acute and convalescent phases of COVID-19. The prospective study material was composed of cDNA or gDNA derived from T cells, B-cell-depleted T cells, or PBMCs. The dataset comprised deeply sampled blood TCRbeta repertoires from subjects exposed to, actively infected with, or recovered from COVID-19. The repertoires were made available in a free public database intended to serve as a resource for research on the immune response to SARS-CoV-2. Samples were obtained from the ongoing ImmuneRACE study (first 160 participants) and from about 1,300 subjects provided by 6 global collaborators. Sample metadata almost always included a de-identified subject ID, COVID-19 status, age in years and sex. Where available, HLA class I and class II types were obtained from metadata supplied by the sample provider rather than from assay-based typing.

Each collaborating institution followed its own protocols to collect whole blood in K2EDTA tubes. For TCRbeta analysis, collaborators shipped samples in one of three forms: frozen whole blood, isolated PBMCs, or DNA extracted from either of those sample types. TCRbeta CDR3 regions were amplified from genomic DNA by means of the immunoSEQ Assay, a bias-controlled multiplex PCR. In the paper's pipeline: Nucleated cell counts per sample were estimated from amplification of reference gene primers within the assay. Sequence reads were collapsed and filtered to measure the absolute abundance of every unique TCRbeta CDR3 rearrangement. For each sample, productive Simpson clonality was calculated as the square root of Simpson's diversity index over productive rearrangements. This immuneACCESS table, as held by TCRdb, lists in-frame sequences with V and J called but not all clones. Of the missing ones, under half trace to an unresolved V gene in checked studies; the others have no known cause. Clone size and the V and J calls come from that table; the DNA yielded D and trimming. Across this sample there are about 40,000 clones, with 88% seen only once. The ten most abundant clones make up less than 2.5% of the sample.

As for this clone: This receptor's antigen is unknown. Per-base qualities were not stored, and no clone one base away is much larger.

What the research found in general, with its limitations: Clinical and demographic metadata were provided uncurated, with the amount varying by source and participant.

The germline V gene specifies LGHNA as CDR1 and YNFKEQ as CDR2. Reading from cysteine to phenylalanine, the CDR3 counts 17 amino acids. Only CDR3 DNA is held: 51 bases, read in frame from base 1. For this chain, trimming is 0 bases at the V end and 3 bases at the J end, and the number of junction bases without a gene match is 6. This clonotype was sampled from a human donor in a cohort sampled during active COVID-19. The chain links TRBV4-2 with TRBJ2-3, with 10 bases matching TRBD2. Sequencing was done on a sample of peripheral blood. The CDR3 region has the sequence CASSQDASGGATDTQYF. The DNA sequence is given as TGTGCCAGCAGCCAAGATGCCAGCGGGGGGGCTACAGATACGCAGTATTTT.